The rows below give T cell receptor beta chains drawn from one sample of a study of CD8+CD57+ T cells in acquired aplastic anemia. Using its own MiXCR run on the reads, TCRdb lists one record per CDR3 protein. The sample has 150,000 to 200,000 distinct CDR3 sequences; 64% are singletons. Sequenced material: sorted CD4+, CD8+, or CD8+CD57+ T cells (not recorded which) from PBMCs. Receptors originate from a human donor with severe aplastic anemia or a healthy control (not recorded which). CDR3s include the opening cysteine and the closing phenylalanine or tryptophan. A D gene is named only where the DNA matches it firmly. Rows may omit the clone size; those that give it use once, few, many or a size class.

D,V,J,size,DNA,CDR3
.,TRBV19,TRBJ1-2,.,TGTGCCAGTAGTATGGCCTCCGGTCCGACCTATGGCTACACCTTC,CASSMASGPTYGYTF
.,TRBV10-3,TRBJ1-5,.,TGTGCCATCGGGGGGAAGAGCAATCAGCCCCAGCATTTT,CAIGGKSNQPQHF
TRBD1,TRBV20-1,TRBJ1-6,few,TGCAGTGCTAGGGGACAGGGCAATGAGGCTTCACCCCTCCACTTT,CSARGQGNEASPLHF
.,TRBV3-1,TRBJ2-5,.,TGTGCCAGCAGCCAAGATCCCGGGGTGGATCAGCCCCAGTACTTC,CASSQDPGVDQPQYF
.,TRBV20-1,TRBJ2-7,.,TGCAGTGCTAGCAGCCCCGCCCCACAGCCCTACGAGCAGTACTTC,CSASSPAPQPYEQYF
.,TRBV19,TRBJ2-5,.,TGTGCCAGTAGTAGCCCCGGCCAAGGAGAGACCCAGTACTTC,CASSSPGQGETQYF
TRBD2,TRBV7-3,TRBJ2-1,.,TGTGCCAGCAGCGTCCTAGCGGAAGGTAATGAGCAGTTCTTC,CASSVLAEGNEQFF
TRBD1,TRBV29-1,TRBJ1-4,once,TGCAGCGCTAGGACAGGGGCTAATGAAAAACTGTTTTTT,CSARTGANEKLFF
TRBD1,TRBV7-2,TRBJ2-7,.,TGTGCCAGCAGCCAGATAGACAATGCGGGGACAGGGGGTAGGGAGCAGTACTTC,CASSQIDNAGTGGREQYF
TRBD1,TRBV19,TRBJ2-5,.,TGTGCCAGTAGTCATGGACAGGCCCCGGAGACCCAGTACTTC,CASSHGQAPETQYF
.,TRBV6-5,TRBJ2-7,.,TGTGCCAGCAGCCACAGGGAACCCTACGAGCAGTACTTC,CASSHREPYEQYF
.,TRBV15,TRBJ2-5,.,TGTGCCACCAGCAGAGATGGACAAACCGCCCAAGAGACCCAGTACTTC,CATSRDGQTAQETQYF
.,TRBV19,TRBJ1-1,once,TGTGCCAGTACCCCCGTGCGGGGTAGCACTGAAGCTTTCTTT,CASTPVRGSTEAFF
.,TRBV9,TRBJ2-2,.,TGTGCCAGCAGCGCCGGGACTGCGAACACCGGGGAGCTGTTTTTT,CASSAGTANTGELFF
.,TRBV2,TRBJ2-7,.,TGTGCCAGCACCTCGTACCTCTACGAGCAGTACTTC,CASTSYLYEQYF
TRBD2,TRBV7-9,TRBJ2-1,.,TGTGCCAGCAGCCCAACTCAAACTAGCGTAAATGAGCAGTTCTTC,CASSPTQTSVNEQFF
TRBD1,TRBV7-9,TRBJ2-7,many,TGTGCCAGCAGCTCGACAGGGTCGGTCCCCTACGAGCAGTACTTC,CASSSTGSVPYEQYF
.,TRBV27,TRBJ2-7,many,TGTGCCAGCACTAAGGGATCCAGCGGCCTGGCCGAGCAGTACTTC,CASTKGSSGLAEQYF
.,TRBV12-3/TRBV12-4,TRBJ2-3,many,TGTGCCAGCAGTCGAACTACAGGCACAGATACGCAGTATTTT,CASSRTTGTDTQYF
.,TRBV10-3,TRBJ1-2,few,TGTGCCATCAGTGAGTCGGGTTCTGGGGGAGGCTACACCTTC,CAISESGSGGGYTF
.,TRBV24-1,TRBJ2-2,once,TGTGCCACCAGTGGGGGGTTAGGGGCGAACACCGGGGAGCTGTTTTTT,CATSGGLGANTGELFF
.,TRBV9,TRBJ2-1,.,TGTGCCAGCAGCGTAGCCGGGACGGGATACAATGAGCAGTTCTTC,CASSVAGTGYNEQFF
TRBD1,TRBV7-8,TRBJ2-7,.,TGTGCCAGCAGCTCTGACAGGGGGTTTAGCGAGCAGTACTTC,CASSSDRGFSEQYF
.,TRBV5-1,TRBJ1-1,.,TGCGCCAGCAAAGCAGGGCCCCCTTATGAAGCTTTCTTT,CASKAGPPYEAFF
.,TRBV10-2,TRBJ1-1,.,TGCGCCAGCACCCAAACAGAGAACACTGAAGCTTTCTTT,CASTQTENTEAFF
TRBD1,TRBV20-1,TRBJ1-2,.,TGCAGTGCTAGAAGAAGACAGGGAGAATATGGCTACACCTTC,CSARRRQGEYGYTF
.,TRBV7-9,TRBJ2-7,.,TGTGCCAGCAGCTTAATTCCAGACGTGAGCGAGCAGTACTTC,CASSLIPDVSEQYF
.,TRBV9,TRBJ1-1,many,TGTGCCAGCAGCGTAAATGGACGGTGGGACACTGAAGCTTTCTTT,CASSVNGRWDTEAFF
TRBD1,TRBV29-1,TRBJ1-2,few,TGCGGCGTCGTTTCCCCAGGGGGCGCGAATGGCCACACCTTC,CGVVSPGGANGHTF